This entry describes one TCR beta chain. No antigen is known for it. This entry is derived from a study of T-cell memory formation after mild COVID-19. General study points: Some clones that responded were present in memory (sampled pre-infection), which suggests cross-reactive memory joined. CD4/CD8 balance characterized clones contracting day 15 to 85, and CD4+ skew characterized later expanders. Mainly in CM and EM were contracting CD4+ clones; CD8+ were in EMRA.

5'RACE primed at constant segments yielded TCR alpha and TCR beta cDNA libraries bearing sample barcodes and UMIs. TCRdb called the 5' RACE reads again in MiXCR, with one record for every CDR3 protein. Here the sample spans some 200,000 distinct CDR3 sequences, 7.5% to 10% being singletons. The CDR3 is made up of 14 amino acids. Per germline, CDR1 SQVTM and CDR2 ANQGSEA. Losses at the gene ends were 7 bases for V and 0 bases for J; bases not matched to a gene: 7. The sequence was obtained from a man between 18 and 35 years old who had mild COVID-19 (a few samples of this study predate the infection). Cell type and time point are not known. The V gene is TRBV29-1, the J gene TRBJ2-7; 9 bases line up with TRBD1. What was sequenced was PBMCs or a T cell subset sorted from them (not recorded which). CDR3 nucleotides: TGCAGCGCCCGATTGGGACAGGGCTCCTACGAGCAGTACTTC. It is translated as CSARLGQGSYEQYF.